This section outlines one T cell receptor (beta chain) sequence together with its context. Its antigen is still unknown. V lost 0 bases, J lost 3 bases, and 7 bases lay in between. CDR1 is MNHEY and CDR2 is SMNVEV in the germline V gene (reference sequence). The CDR3 runs to 14 residues. TCRdb keeps only in-frame clones here, not all; method: immunoSEQ multiplex PCR. Found here are approximately 200,000 clones, about 90% of them singletons; the top ten hold 2.9%. The entry originates in a study of cytomegalovirus exposure and HLA in healthy donors. Study context: In a later analysis, the 130 or so validation repertoires were reported to have used the same platform as the 600 to 700 first-cohort repertoires. General study results and limits: In vitro work confirmed that three CMV-associated chains recognize CMV antigens. The study listed under 200 cytomegalovirus-associated TCR beta chains.

The V and J genes are TRBV27 and TRBJ2-3; D is unresolved. The TCR originated in a woman between 18 and 29 years old in good health and CMV-seronegative. Material for sequencing was PBMCs. The CDR3 DNA reads as TGTGCCAGCAGTTTATCAATAGATACAGATACGCAGTATTTT. Translation gives CASSLSIDTDTQYF.